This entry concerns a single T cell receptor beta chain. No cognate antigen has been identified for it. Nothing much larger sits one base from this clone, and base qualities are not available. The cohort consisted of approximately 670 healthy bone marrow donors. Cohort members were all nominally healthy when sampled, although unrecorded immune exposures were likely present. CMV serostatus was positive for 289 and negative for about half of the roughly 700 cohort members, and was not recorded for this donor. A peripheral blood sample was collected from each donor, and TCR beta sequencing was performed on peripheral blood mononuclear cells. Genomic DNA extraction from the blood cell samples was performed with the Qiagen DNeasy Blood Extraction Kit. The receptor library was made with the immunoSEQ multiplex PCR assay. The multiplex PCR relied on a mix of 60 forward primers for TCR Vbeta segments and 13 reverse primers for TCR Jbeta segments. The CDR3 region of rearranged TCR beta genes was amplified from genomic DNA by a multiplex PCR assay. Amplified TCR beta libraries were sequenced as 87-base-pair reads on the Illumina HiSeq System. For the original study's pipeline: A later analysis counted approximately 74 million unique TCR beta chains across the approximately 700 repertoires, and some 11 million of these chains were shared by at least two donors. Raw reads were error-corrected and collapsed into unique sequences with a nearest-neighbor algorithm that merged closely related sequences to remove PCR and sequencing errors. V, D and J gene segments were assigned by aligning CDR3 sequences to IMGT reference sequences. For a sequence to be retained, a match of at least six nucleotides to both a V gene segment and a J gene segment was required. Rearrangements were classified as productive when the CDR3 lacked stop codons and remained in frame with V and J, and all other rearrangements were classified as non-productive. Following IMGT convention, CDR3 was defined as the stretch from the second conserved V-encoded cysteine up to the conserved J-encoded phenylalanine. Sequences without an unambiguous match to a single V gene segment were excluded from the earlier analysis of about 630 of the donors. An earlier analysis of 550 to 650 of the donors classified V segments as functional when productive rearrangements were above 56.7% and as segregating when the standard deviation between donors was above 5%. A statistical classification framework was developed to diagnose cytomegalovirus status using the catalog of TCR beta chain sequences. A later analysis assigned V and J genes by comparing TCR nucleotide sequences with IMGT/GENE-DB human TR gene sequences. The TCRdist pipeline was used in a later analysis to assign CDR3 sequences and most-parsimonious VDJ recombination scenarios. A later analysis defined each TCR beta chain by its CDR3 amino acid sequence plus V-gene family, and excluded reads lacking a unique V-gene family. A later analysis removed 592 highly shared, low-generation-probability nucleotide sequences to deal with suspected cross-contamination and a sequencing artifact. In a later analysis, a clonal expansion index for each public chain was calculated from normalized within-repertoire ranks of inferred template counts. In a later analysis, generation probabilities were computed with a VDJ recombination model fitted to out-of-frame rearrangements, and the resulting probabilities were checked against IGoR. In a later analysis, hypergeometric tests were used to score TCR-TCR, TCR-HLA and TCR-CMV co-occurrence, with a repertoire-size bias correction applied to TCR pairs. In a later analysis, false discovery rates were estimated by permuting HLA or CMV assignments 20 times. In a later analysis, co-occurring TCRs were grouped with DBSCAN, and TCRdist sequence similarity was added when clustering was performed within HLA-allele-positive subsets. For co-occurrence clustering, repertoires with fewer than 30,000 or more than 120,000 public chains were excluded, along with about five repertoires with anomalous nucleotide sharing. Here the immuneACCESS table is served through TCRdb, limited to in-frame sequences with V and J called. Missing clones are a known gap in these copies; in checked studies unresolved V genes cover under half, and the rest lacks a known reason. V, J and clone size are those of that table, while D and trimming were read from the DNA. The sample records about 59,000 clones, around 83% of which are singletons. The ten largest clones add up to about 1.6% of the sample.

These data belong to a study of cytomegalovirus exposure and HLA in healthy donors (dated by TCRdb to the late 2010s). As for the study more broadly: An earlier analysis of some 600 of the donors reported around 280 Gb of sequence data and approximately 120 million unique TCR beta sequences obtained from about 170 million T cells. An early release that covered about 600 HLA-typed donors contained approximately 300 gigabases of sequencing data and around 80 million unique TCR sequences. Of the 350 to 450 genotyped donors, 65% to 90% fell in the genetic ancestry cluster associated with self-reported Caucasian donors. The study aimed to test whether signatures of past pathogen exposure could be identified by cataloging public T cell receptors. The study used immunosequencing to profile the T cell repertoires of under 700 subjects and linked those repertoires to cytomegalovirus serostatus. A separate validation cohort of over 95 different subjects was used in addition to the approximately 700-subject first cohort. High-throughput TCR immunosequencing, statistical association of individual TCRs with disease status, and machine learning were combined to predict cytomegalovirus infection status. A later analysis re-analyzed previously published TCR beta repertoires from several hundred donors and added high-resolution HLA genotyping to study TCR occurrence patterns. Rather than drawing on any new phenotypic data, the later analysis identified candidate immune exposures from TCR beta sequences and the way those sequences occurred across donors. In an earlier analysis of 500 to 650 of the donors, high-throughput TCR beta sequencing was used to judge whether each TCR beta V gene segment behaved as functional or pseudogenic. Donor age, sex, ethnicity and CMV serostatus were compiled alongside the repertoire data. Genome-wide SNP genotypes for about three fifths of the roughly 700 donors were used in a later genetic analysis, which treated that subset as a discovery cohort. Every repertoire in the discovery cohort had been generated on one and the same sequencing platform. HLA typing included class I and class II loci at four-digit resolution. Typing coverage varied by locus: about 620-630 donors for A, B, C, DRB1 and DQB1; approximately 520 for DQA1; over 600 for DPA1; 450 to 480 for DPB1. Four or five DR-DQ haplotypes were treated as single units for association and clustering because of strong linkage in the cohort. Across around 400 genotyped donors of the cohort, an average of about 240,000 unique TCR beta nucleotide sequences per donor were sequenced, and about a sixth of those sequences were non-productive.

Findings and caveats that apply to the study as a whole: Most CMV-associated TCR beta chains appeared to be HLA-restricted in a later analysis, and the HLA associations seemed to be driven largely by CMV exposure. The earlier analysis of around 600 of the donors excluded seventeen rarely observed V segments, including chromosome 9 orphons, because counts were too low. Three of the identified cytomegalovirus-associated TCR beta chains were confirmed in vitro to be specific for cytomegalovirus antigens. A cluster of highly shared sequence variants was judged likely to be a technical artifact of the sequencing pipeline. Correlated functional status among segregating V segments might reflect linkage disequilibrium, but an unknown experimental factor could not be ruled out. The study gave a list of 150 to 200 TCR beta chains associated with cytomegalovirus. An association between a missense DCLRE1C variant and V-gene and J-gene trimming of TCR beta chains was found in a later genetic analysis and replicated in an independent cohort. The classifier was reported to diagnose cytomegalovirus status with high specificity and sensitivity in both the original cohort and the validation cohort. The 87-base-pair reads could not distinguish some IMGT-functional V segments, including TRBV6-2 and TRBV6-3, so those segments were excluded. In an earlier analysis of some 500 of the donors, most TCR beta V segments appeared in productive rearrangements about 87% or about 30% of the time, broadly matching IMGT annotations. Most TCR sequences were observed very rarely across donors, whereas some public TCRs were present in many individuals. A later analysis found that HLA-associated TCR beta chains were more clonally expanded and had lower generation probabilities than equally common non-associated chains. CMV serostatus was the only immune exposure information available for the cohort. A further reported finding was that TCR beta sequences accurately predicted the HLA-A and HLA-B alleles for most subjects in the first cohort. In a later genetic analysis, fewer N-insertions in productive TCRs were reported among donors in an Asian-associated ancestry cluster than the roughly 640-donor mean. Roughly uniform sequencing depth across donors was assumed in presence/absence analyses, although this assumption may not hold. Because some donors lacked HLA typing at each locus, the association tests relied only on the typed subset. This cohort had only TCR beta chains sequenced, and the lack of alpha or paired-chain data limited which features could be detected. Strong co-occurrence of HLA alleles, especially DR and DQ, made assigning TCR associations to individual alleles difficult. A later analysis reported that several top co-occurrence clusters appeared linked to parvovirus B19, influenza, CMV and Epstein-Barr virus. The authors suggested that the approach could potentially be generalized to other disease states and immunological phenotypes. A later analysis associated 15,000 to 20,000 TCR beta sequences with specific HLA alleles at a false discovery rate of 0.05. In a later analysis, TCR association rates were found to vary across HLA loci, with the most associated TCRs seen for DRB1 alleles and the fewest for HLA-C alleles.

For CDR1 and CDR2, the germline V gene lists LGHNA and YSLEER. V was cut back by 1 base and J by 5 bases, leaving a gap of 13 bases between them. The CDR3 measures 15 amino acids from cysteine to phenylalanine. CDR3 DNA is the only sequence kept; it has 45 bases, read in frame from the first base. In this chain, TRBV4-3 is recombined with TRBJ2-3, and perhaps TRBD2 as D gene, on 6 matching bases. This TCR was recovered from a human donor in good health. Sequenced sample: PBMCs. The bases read TGCGCCAGCAGCCAAGGATGGGGGGAGAGAGATACGCAGTATTTT. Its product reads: CASSQGWGERDTQYF.